Presented here are 30 T cell receptor beta chains from one specimen sequenced in a study of T cells in Graves' hyperthyroidism and ophthalmopathy. RNA transcripts provided the source from which TCR beta CDR3 regions were amplified. The study used the HTBI primer set for a first-round RT-PCR of the TCR CDR3. A single record per CDR3 protein comes from TCRdb applying MiXCR to the multiplex PCR reads. The table lists roughly 380,000 distinct CDR3 sequences, under 20% of them singletons. Sequences were obtained from blood. All receptors derive from a woman aged 18-35 years with Graves' hyperthyroidism.

The table lists this clonotype with many counts. The rearrangement uses TRBV6-1 and TRBJ2-2, with TRBD2 matching over 8 bases. V gave up 3 bases and J gave up 6 bases; unmatched junction bases: 6. Germline V lookup: CDR1 MNHNS, CDR2 SASEGT. This CDR3 spans 15 amino acids. The CDR3, as DNA: TGTGCCAGCAGTGACGGGGGGGGAGGATCCGGGGAGCTGTTTTTT. It codes for CASSDGGGGSGELFF.

There are many counts of this clonotype. This chain connects TRBV7-3 to TRBJ2-5, with 8 bases lining up with TRBD1. Germline assignment: CDR1 SGHTA and CDR2 FQGTGA. The CDR3 is made up of 15 amino acids. J lost 2 bases, V lost 3 bases, and 5 bases had no gene match. The CDR3 reads CASSFGQGRQETQYF. The CDR3 DNA reads as TGTGCCAGCAGCTTTGGACAGGGTCGGCAAGAGACCCAGTACTTC.

This clonotype was observed many times. The rearrangement joins TRBV2 to TRBJ1-2; D is perhaps TRBD1 (6 bases). The length of the CDR3 is 14 residues. V gave up 0 bases and J gave up 4 bases, with 9 bases separating them. Germline lookup yields CDR1 SNHLY and CDR2 FYNNEI. Written as DNA, the CDR3 is TGTGCCAGCAGTGAAGCGCAGGGGTCCTATGGCTACACCTTC. This encodes CASSEAQGSYGYTF.

This clonotype has at least ten counts. The V gene is TRBV2, the J gene TRBJ2-2; D remains ambiguous. Trimming removed 6 bases from V and 1 base from J, with 9 bases in between. Germline loops: CDR1 SNHLY, CDR2 FYNNEI. This CDR3 comprises 14 residues. CDR3 amino acids: CASSDRQNTGELFF. As DNA, the CDR3 is TGTGCCAGCAGCGACCGCCAGAACACCGGGGAGCTGTTTTTT.

The chain employs TRBV27 and TRBJ2-5; D uncertain. In germline, CDR1 is MNHEY, CDR2 SMNVEV (reference sequence). The V gene lost 6 bases and the J gene lost 1 base, with 12 bases spanning the gap. The CDR3 runs 14 residues. Here the CDR3 reads CASSLDPAQETQYF. The CDR3 bases are TGTGCCAGCAGCTTAGATCCGGCCCAAGAGACCCAGTACTTC.

This clonotype was observed at least ten times. V is TRBV4-2 and J is TRBJ1-5; the D gene is possibly TRBD1 (6 bases). The CDR3 contains 15 residues. Germline assignment: CDR1 LGHNA and CDR2 YNFKEQ. The V and J ends lost 3 bases and 5 bases respectively, with 14 bases between them. The DNA of the CDR3 is TGTGCCAGCAGCCATACCGGGACATCATATCAGCCCCAGCATTTT. Protein sequence: CASSHTGTSYQPQHF.

For the CDR3, the DNA is TGTGCCAGCAGTCCGACAGGGGCCGATGGCTACACCTTC. It is translated as CASSPTGADGYTF. The V gene is TRBV12-3 or TRBV12-4, the J gene TRBJ1-2; 8 bases align to TRBD1. The V gene end was trimmed by 5 bases and the J gene end by 6 bases; junction bases not matched to a gene: 5. The length of the CDR3 is 13 residues.

This clonotype has at least ten counts. The chain has TRBV28 and TRBJ1-5, with a weak D call TRBD1 (5 bases). V lost 5 bases, J lost 8 bases, and 16 bases lay in between. Looked up from germline, CDR1 is MDHEN and CDR2 is SYDVKM. The CDR3 spans 14 residues. The CDR3 DNA follows: TGTGCCAGCAGTGTGGGGGGAGGCTTGAAGCCCCAGCATTTT. It translates to CASSVGGGLKPQHF.

Many counts were recorded for this clonotype. The chain is built from TRBV2 and TRBJ2-7; no clear D. The ends were cut back, 3 bases at V and 3 bases at J, with 18 bases in the middle. This CDR3 comprises 16 residues. Looked up from germline, CDR1 is SNHLY and CDR2 is FYNNEI. This chain's CDR3 is CASSEVRNPGYYEQYF. DNA for the CDR3: TGTGCCAGCAGTGAGGTTAGGAACCCCGGCTACTACGAGCAGTACTTC.

This clonotype was seen at least ten times. This chain links TRBV9 with TRBJ1-1; 9 bases are shared with TRBD1. The CDR3 is 14 residues long. With V trimmed by 7 bases and J by 6 bases, 10 bases remained unmatched. CDR1 and CDR2 from the germline V gene are SGDLS and YYNGEE. CDR3 bases: TGTGCCAGCGGGGGGGACAGGGAGGGACCTGAAGCTTTCTTT. It codes for CASGGDREGPEAFF.

This clonotype was seen repeatedly, ten times or more. V usage is TRBV5-1 and J usage is TRBJ1-1; perhaps TRBD1 as D (6 bases). Trimming cost V 0 bases and J 8 bases, with 17 bases left between them. Germline V lookup: CDR1 SGHRS, CDR2 YFSETQ. CDR3 size: 15 residues. The CDR3 nucleotides are TGCGCCAGCAGCTTGGCCGGGACTCCCACAGGGGAAGCTTTCTTT. It encodes CASSLAGTPTGEAFF.

This clonotype has at least ten counts. The gene calls are TRBV7-2 and TRBJ2-7; D is unclear. This CDR3 is built from 13 residues. Germline CDR1 and CDR2: SGHTA and FQGNSA. Deletions cut 5 bases from V and 2 bases from J, with 10 bases between. The DNA for the CDR3 is TGTGCCAGCAGCCGGATGGGTGCCTACGAGCAGTACTTC. This sequence encodes CASSRMGAYEQYF.

This clonotype came up many times. The rearrangement joins TRBV9 to TRBJ1-1, with D hard to call. Trimming took off 4 bases at V and 2 bases at J, with 12 bases between the two ends. Germline V gene lookup returns CDR1 SGDLS and CDR2 YYNGEE. The CDR3 length is 14 residues. The CDR3 region is CASSPGWRNTEAFF. Written as DNA, the CDR3 is TGTGCCAGCAGCCCCGGATGGAGAAACACTGAAGCTTTCTTT. The complete variable domain, with remaining parts taken from reference TRBV9 and TRBJ1-1, reads DSGVTQTPKHLITATGQRVTLRCSPRSGDLSVYWYQQSLDQGLQFLIQYYNGEERAKGNILERFSAQQFPDLHSELNLSSLELGDSALYFCASSPGWRNTEAFFGQGTRLTVV.

This clonotype was seen repeatedly, ten times or more. The chain combines TRBV6-2 or TRBV6-3 with TRBJ2-4, with TRBD1 matching over 12 bases. Germline loops: CDR1 MNHEY, CDR2 SVGEGT. The CDR3 is 21 amino acids. The ends lost 5 bases at V and 2 bases at J; junction bases unmatched: 19. The chain's CDR3 is CASSPVPGQGARGVTKNIQYF. Written as DNA, the CDR3 is TGTGCCAGCAGTCCAGTCCCGGGACAGGGGGCGAGAGGAGTAACCAAAAACATTCAGTACTTC.

A few counts support this clonotype. The CDR3, as DNA: TGCGCCAGCAGAGGGGCCTTGGGCACTGAAGCTTTCTTT. It codes for CASRGALGTEAFF. The chain combines TRBV5-1 with TRBJ1-1; D perhaps matches TRBD1 (5 bases). V was clipped by 5 bases and J by 4 bases, with 12 bases between them. The CDR3 runs to 13 residues. Germline CDR1 and CDR2: SGHRS and YFSETQ.

The chain uses TRBV2 and TRBJ2-7, with 15 bases identical to TRBD2. After removal of 6 bases from V and 1 base from J, the junction contained 4 bases not matched to a gene. Germline CDR1 reads SNHLY; CDR2 reads FYNNEI. The CDR3 is made up of 16 amino acids. The CDR3 is CASSHGLAGGSYEQYF. Here the CDR3 DNA reads TGTGCCAGCAGCCACGGACTAGCGGGGGGGTCCTACGAGCAGTACTTC.

Ten or more counts support this clonotype. This chain links TRBV12-3 or TRBV12-4 with TRBJ1-1; D uncertain. Trimming stripped 5 bases from V and 3 bases from J, with 7 bases between. The CDR3 extends over 12 amino acids. CDR3 sequence: CASSGIDTEAFF. The CDR3 coding sequence is TGTGCCAGCAGTGGGATCGACACTGAAGCTTTCTTT.

This clonotype occurred many times. The chain combines TRBV10-3 with TRBJ1-1, with 7 bases that match TRBD1. The J segment lost 0 bases and the V segment lost 11 bases, leaving 9 bases of the junction unmatched. Per the germline V gene, CDR1 is ENHRY and CDR2 is SYGVKD. The CDR3 has 14 amino acids. CDR3: CAAQTGRVNTEAFF. CDR3 nucleotide sequence: TGTGCCGCCCAGACAGGGAGGGTGAACACTGAAGCTTTCTTT.

This clonotype was detected many times. The chain recombines TRBV9 with TRBJ1-3; the D is unclear. The CDR3 has 15 residues. Trimming pared 0 bases from V and 0 bases from J, leaving 7 bases between. Germline lookup yields CDR1 SGDLS and CDR2 YYNGEE. The CDR3 spells CASSVGGTSGNTIYF. Here the CDR3 DNA reads TGTGCCAGCAGCGTAGGTGGCACCTCTGGAAACACCATATATTTT.

This clonotype appeared a single time. This chain links TRBV20-1 with TRBJ1-2, with D possibly matching TRBD1 (5 bases). Trimming left V 3 bases short and J 6 bases short, with 8 bases between. This CDR3 contains 11 residues. Germline CDR1 reads DFQATT; CDR2 reads SNEGSKA (reference sequence). CDR3 sequence reads: CSASRGDGYTF. CDR3 coding DNA: TGCAGTGCTAGTCGGGGGGATGGCTACACCTTC.

The chain employs TRBV12-3 or TRBV12-4 and TRBJ1-2; D call uncertain. The CDR3 runs to 16 residues. V dropped 6 bases and J dropped 2 bases, with 19 bases sitting between them. CDR3 nucleotides: TGTGCCAGCAGCTTAACCCCTTCGAAGGGAAACTATGGCTACACCTTC. It encodes CASSLTPSKGNYGYTF.

In its sample, this clonotype was seen many times. The chain employs TRBV29-1 and TRBJ1-1; D remains ambiguous. Trimming shortened V by 5 bases and J by 3 bases, and 13 bases separated the two germline ends. Germline CDR1 reads SQVTM; CDR2 reads ANQGSEA. CDR3 length: 13 amino acids. CDR3 coding DNA: TGCAGCGTTTCGGCAAGGCCTGACACTGAAGCTTTCTTT. Translating gives CSVSARPDTEAFF.

The chain is built from TRBV12-3 or TRBV12-4 and TRBJ1-1; 7 nucleotides agree with TRBD1. The V gene end was trimmed by 6 bases and the J gene end by 5 bases; junction bases not matched to a gene: 9. This CDR3 contains 14 residues. The CDR3 protein is CASRSGGVRTEAFF. CDR3 coding DNA: TGTGCCAGCAGATCAGGGGGAGTTCGGACTGAAGCTTTCTTT.

This clonotype has ten or more counts. CDR3 coding DNA: TGTGCCAGCAGTTCCCCGTCCCTCAACTATGGCTACACCTTC. It encodes CASSSPSLNYGYTF. The gene calls are TRBV6-5 and TRBJ1-2, with D unclear. V was shortened by 4 bases and J by 2 bases, with 11 bases between the two germline ends. This CDR3 spans 14 amino acids. Germline assignment: CDR1 MNHEY and CDR2 SVGAGI.

This clonotype was seen many times. V and J are TRBV4-1 and TRBJ1-5; TRBD1 matches 9 bases. The junction had 13 bases not matched to a gene; V was cut back by 6 bases and J by 7 bases. The CDR3 is 16 residues long. The V gene's germline CDR1 is MGHRA and CDR2 YSYEKL. DNA of the CDR3: TGCGCCAGCAGACTGACAGGGGGTAAGGTAGGCCAGCCCCAGCATTTT. Translated, it gives CASRLTGGKVGQPQHF.

This clonotype has a count of ten or more. V gene TRBV6-5 combines with J gene TRBJ2-7, with D possibly being TRBD1 (5 bases). V gave up 9 bases and J gave up 2 bases, with 14 bases separating them. There are 13 residues in the CDR3. Germline V gives CDR1 MNHEY, CDR2 SVGAGI. The chain's CDR3 is CASRGTGTYEQYF. The CDR3, as DNA: TGTGCCAGTAGGGGCACGGGTACCTACGAGCAGTACTTC.

This clonotype was observed many times. This chain uses TRBV2 with TRBJ2-7; the D call may be TRBD1 or TRBD2 (5 bases each). The germline V and J ends were trimmed by 8 bases and 3 bases, with 14 bases remaining between them. CDR1 is SNHLY, CDR2 FYNNEI, per germline. This CDR3 has 13 residues. The CDR3 loop reads CASRRGVNYEQYF. As DNA, the CDR3 is TGTGCCAGCCGACGAGGGGTTAACTACGAGCAGTACTTC.

This clonotype appeared once. The junction and the germline gene differ at one end; a read error may be behind it. CDR3 nucleotide sequence: TGCGCCAGCAGCTCTCCGACAGGGGCCAACTATGGCTGCACCTTC. Amino acid sequence: CASSSPTGANYGCTF. The chain couples TRBV5-1 to TRBJ1-2, with 8 bases matching TRBD1. In germline, CDR1 is SGHRS, CDR2 YFSETQ. The CDR3 totals 15 residues.

The chain recombines TRBV6-2 or TRBV6-3 with TRBJ2-2; D is uncertain. The CDR3 runs 12 residues. Germline assignment: CDR1 MNHEY and CDR2 SVGEGT. V was cut by 10 bases and J by 7 bases, with 13 bases left in between. CDR3 sequence reads: CATSLGGGELFF. The CDR3 nucleotides are TGTGCCACCTCCCTGGGTGGCGGGGAGCTGTTTTTT.

The chain has TRBV27 and TRBJ2-7; TRBD1 aligns across 7 bases. Germline values: CDR1 MNHEY, CDR2 SMNVEV (reference sequence). Trimming removed 6 bases from V and 4 bases from J; junction bases left unmatched: 15. The CDR3 spans 16 residues. The CDR3 sequence is CASRPTGTIRGYEQYF. The CDR3 DNA follows: TGTGCCAGCAGACCGACAGGGACGATAAGGGGATACGAGCAGTACTTC.